This passage covers 26 T cell receptor beta chains from one sample sequenced in a study of cytomegalovirus exposure and HLA in healthy donors. PCR used 60 Vbeta primers and 13 Jbeta primers. Only in-frame clones appear in the TCRdb table, and some are missing; sequencing was by immunoSEQ multiplex PCR. The sample contains approximately 270,000 clones, 75% to 85% of which appear only once. The sample comprised PBMCs. The receptors shown here come from a girl aged 2 to 10 in good health and CMV-seronegative.

The rearrangement links TRBV28 to TRBJ1-1; no reliable D call. There are 12 residues in the CDR3. Trimming removed 5 bases at V and 10 bases at J, with 14 bases between. Germline V gene lookup returns CDR1 MDHEN and CDR2 SYDVKM. The CDR3 sequence is CASSEERAGAFF. The CDR3 DNA reads TGTGCCAGCAGTGAGGAAAGGGCGGGAGCTTTCTTT.

The genes are TRBV11-2 and TRBJ2-5; D gene uncertain. CDR3 size: 12 residues. V lost 4 bases, J lost 6 bases, and 9 bases lay in between. CDR1 and CDR2 (germline): SGHAT, FQNNGV. The CDR3 nucleotides are TGTGCCAGCAGCTCCCCCAGGAAGACCCAGTACTTC. It yields the protein CASSSPRKTQYF. The whole variable domain, remainder taken from reference TRBV11-2 and TRBJ2-5, is EAGVAQSPRYKIIEKRQSVAFWCNPISGHATLYWYQQILGQGPKLLIQFQNNGVVDDSQLPKDRFSAERLKGVDSTLKIQPAKLEDSAVYLCASSSPRKTQYFGPGTRLLVL.

The V gene is TRBV19, the J gene TRBJ1-4, with D perhaps TRBD1 (6 bases). CDR1 and CDR2 (germline): LNHDA, SQIVND (reference sequence). The V end was cut by 7 bases, the J end by 8 bases, with 20 bases between. This CDR3 has 15 amino acids. This chain's CDR3 is CASKPTGILDEKLFF. The CDR3 bases are TGTGCCAGTAAACCTACAGGGATATTAGACGAAAAACTGTTTTTT.

The genes are TRBV6-5 and TRBJ2-7, with TRBD2 identical over 11 bases. The length of the CDR3 is 16 residues. CDR1 and CDR2 from the germline V gene are MNHEY and SVGAGI. Trimming took 4 bases from V and 0 from J; bases not matched to a gene: 5. CDR3 residues: CASSLLAGGSSYEQYF. For the CDR3, the DNA is TGTGCCAGCAGTTTGTTAGCGGGAGGGAGCTCCTACGAGCAGTACTTC.

In its sample, this clone was seen a few times. The chain carries TRBV2 and TRBJ2-3, with a possible D match to TRBD2 (6 bases). CDR3 size: 14 residues. CDR1 SNHLY and CDR2 FYNNEI come from the germline V gene. The V end was cut by 5 bases, the J end by 2 bases, with 11 bases between. For the CDR3, the DNA is TGTGCCAGCAGTCACGGGGGAGCCACAGATACGCAGTATTTT. Translated: CASSHGGATDTQYF.

The chain's CDR3 is CAWSTYLEQYF. For the CDR3, the DNA is TGTGCCTGGAGTACTTATCTGGAGCAGTACTTC. The V and J genes are TRBV30 and TRBJ2-7; D is ambiguous. CDR1 and CDR2 from the germline V gene are GTSNPN and SVGIG (reference sequence). V lost 2 bases and J lost 7, with 9 bases in between. This CDR3 has 11 amino acids.

This chain links TRBV4-1 with TRBJ2-7; possibly TRBD2 for D (6 bases). Trimming cost V 1 base and J 2 bases, with 12 bases left between them. This CDR3 spans 15 amino acids. The germline V gene has CDR1 MGHRA and CDR2 YSYEKL. The CDR3 protein is CASSQGPGGTYEQYF. DNA for the CDR3: TGCGCCAGCAGCCAAGGTCCAGGAGGGACCTACGAGCAGTACTTC.

V gene TRBV5-1 combines with J gene TRBJ1-3; D unclear. The V end was cut by 0 bases, the J end by 0 bases, with 10 bases between. Per germline, CDR1 SGHRS and CDR2 YFSETQ. The CDR3 runs 16 residues. Here the CDR3 reads CASSLAIGSSGNTIYF. CDR3 sequence (DNA): TGCGCCAGCAGCTTGGCCATCGGTTCCTCTGGAAACACCATATATTTT.

The chain carries TRBV4-2 and TRBJ2-5; D possibly corresponds to TRBD2 (6 bases). V was clipped by 1 base and J by 12 bases, with 15 bases between them. CDR1 is LGHNA, CDR2 YNFKEQ, per germline. The CDR3 covers 13 residues. In nucleotides, the CDR3 is TGTGCCAGCAGCCAAGTGGGGGGACTTAAGGAGTACTTC. This codes for CASSQVGGLKEYF.

CDR3 sequence reads: CASSLHGDSNEKLFF. DNA for the CDR3: TGTGCCAGCAGTTTACACGGAGATTCGAATGAAAAACTGTTTTTT. The V and J genes are TRBV28 and TRBJ1-4; D not certain. Germline CDR1 and CDR2: MDHEN and SYDVKM. CDR3 length equals 15 residues. The ends were cut back, 2 bases at V and 5 bases at J, with 12 bases in the middle. Looking up the rest from reference TRBV28 and TRBJ1-4 gives the full variable domain: DVKVTQSSRYLVKRTGEKVFLECVQDMDHENMFWYRQDPGLGLRLIYFSYDVKMKEKGDIPEGYSVSREKKERFSLILESASTNQTSMYLCASSLHGDSNEKLFFGSGTQLSVL.

This sequence joins TRBV29-1 and TRBJ1-4, with 7 bases fitting TRBD1. V dropped 7 bases and J dropped 2; count of bases not matched to a gene: 7. CDR3 length: 14 amino acids. Germline CDR1 reads SQVTM; CDR2 reads ANQGSEA. The CDR3: CSAVRTGTNEKLFF. The CDR3, as DNA: TGCAGCGCCGTCCGGACAGGTACTAATGAAAAACTGTTTTTT. Supplemented by reference TRBV29-1 and TRBJ1-4, the full variable domain reads SAVISQKPSRDICQRGTSLTIQCQVDSQVTMMFWYRQQPGQSLTLIATANQGSEATYESGFVIDKFPISRPNLTFSTLTVSNMSPEDSSIYLCSAVRTGTNEKLFFGSGTQLSVL.

For the CDR3, the DNA is TGCAGCGGATGGACTACCAAGGGAGAGACCCAGTACTTC. Its protein product is CSGWTTKGETQYF. This sequence joins TRBV29-1 and TRBJ2-5; a weak D match, TRBD2 (6 bases). Germline CDR1 reads SQVTM; CDR2 reads ANQGSEA. Deletions cut 7 bases from V and 4 bases from J, with 16 bases between. The CDR3 has 13 amino acids.

This clone was counted between two and nine times. The same CDR3 arises from other DNA sequences in this sample as well. J is TRBJ2-2 and V is TRBV6-5; 9 bases are a match to TRBD2. The CDR3 has 16 amino acids. With V trimmed by 1 base and J by 4 bases, 4 bases remained unmatched. Germline-derived CDR1 and CDR2 are MNHEY and SVGAGI. CDR3 residues: CASSYCCGGATGELFF. CDR3 in DNA: TGTGCCAGCAGTTACTGCTGCGGGGGGGCCACCGGGGAGCTGTTTTTT.

The chain is built from TRBV11-1 and TRBJ2-1; 9 bases line up with TRBD1. V gave up 5 bases and J gave up 7 bases; unmatched junction bases: 0. The CDR3 is 12 residues long. CDR1 and CDR2 (germline): SGHAT, FQDESV (reference sequence). CDR3 residues: CASSGQGNEQFF. The CDR3 nucleotides read TGTGCCAGCAGCGGACAGGGGAATGAGCAGTTCTTC. The full variable domain, its missing parts supplied by reference TRBV11-1 and TRBJ2-1, is EAEVAQSPRYKITEKSQAVAFWCDPISGHATLYWYRQILGQGPELLVQFQDESVVDDSQLPKDRFSAERLKGVDSTLKIQPAELGDSAMYLCASSGQGNEQFFGPGTRLTVL.

The J gene is TRBJ1-2, the V gene TRBV28, with D unclear. Germline lookup yields CDR1 MDHEN and CDR2 SYDVKM. Trimming cost V 6 bases and J 7 bases, with 18 bases left between them. CDR3 length: 14 amino acids. DNA of the CDR3: TGTGCCAGCAGCTACCCCCCGGCTCGGGTTGGCTACACCTTC. It codes for CASSYPPARVGYTF.

Of note for this clone: The junction shows a germline mismatch at one end, possibly a read error. The rearrangement joins TRBV7-9 to TRBJ2-1; TRBD2 matches at 10 bases. The CDR3 is 16 amino acids. CDR1 SEHNR and CDR2 FQNEAQ come from the germline V gene (reference sequence). This chain's CDR3 is CSSSRERTSGNNEQFF. CDR3 nucleotide sequence: TGTTCCAGCAGCCGCGAAAGGACTAGCGGTAACAATGAGCAGTTCTTC. Based on the CDR3 plus reference TRBV7-9 and TRBJ2-1, the full variable domain is DTGVSQNPRHKITKRGQNVTFRCDPISEHNRLYWYRQTLGQGPEFLTYFQNEAQLEKSRLLSDRFSAERPKGSFSTLEIQRTEQGDSAMYLCSSSRERTSGNNEQFFGPGTRLTVL.

V gene TRBV7-9 combines with J gene TRBJ2-1; 12 positions agree with TRBD2. With 5 bases clipped from V and 4 bases from J, the junction kept 12 bases outside the gene matches. This CDR3 has 18 residues. Per germline, CDR1 SEHNR and CDR2 FQNEAQ (reference sequence). The CDR3 bases are TGTGCCAGCAGCCCTCGAGGCTCCGGGACTAGCGGGTACAATGAGCAGTTCTTC. It translates to CASSPRGSGTSGYNEQFF.

The chain is built from TRBV4-1 and TRBJ2-2, with D tentatively TRBD2 (6 bases). CDR1 is MGHRA and CDR2 is YSYEKL in the germline V gene. V was pared by 4 bases and J by 5 bases, with 17 bases between. The CDR3 runs to 16 residues. This CDR3 reads CASSPRTGTLTGELFF. The CDR3 bases are TGCGCCAGCAGCCCTAGGACCGGGACTTTAACCGGGGAGCTGTTTTTT.

The chain joins TRBV28 to TRBJ1-5; 7 bases are a match to TRBD1. CDR3 length: 15 amino acids. The V gene's germline CDR1 is MDHEN and CDR2 SYDVKM. With 8 bases clipped from V and 3 bases from J, the junction kept 10 bases outside the gene matches. The CDR3 here is CASGTVRTINQPQHF. CDR3 coding DNA: TGTGCCAGCGGGACAGTACGAACCATCAATCAGCCCCAGCATTTT.

V and J are TRBV5-1 and TRBJ2-6; D unclear. CDR1 is SGHRS and CDR2 is YFSETQ in the germline V gene. This CDR3 region has 14 residues. Trimming left V 7 bases short and J 4 bases short, with 12 bases between. CDR3 in DNA: TGCGCCAGCCTCCTAAGCCCCGGGGCCAACGTCCTGACTTTC. Residues: CASLLSPGANVLTF.

DNA for the CDR3: TGTGCCAGTAGTTCAAGCACCCGGGACTGGAATAACTATGGCTACACCTTC. Protein product: CASSSSTRDWNNYGYTF. The chain joins TRBV19 to TRBJ1-2, with a possible D match to TRBD1 (5 bases). V gave up 5 bases and J gave up 1 base, with 20 bases separating them. CDR3 length: 17 residues. Per the germline V gene, CDR1 is LNHDA and CDR2 is SQIVND (reference sequence).

This chain joins TRBV10-1 and TRBJ1-2; unclear D gene. This CDR3 spans 13 amino acids. V was shortened by 6 bases and J by 2 bases, with 10 bases between the two germline ends. From germline, CDR1 is WNHNN and CDR2 SYGVQD (reference sequence). The CDR3 coding sequence is TGCGCCAGCAGGCAAACCGAGAACTATGGCTACACCTTC. Its protein product is CASRQTENYGYTF.

The chain has TRBV10-1 and TRBJ2-1, with 11 nucleotides matching TRBD2. This CDR3 has 17 amino acids. Trimming at V came to 4 bases and at J to 8 bases, leaving 13 bases not matched to a gene. Germline V gives CDR1 WNHNN, CDR2 SYGVQD (reference sequence). The CDR3 coding sequence is TGCGCCAGCAGTGCCCCTAATGTAGCGGGAGGGAGCTATGAGCAGTTCTTC. It translates to CASSAPNVAGGSYEQFF.

The chain joins TRBV7-9 to TRBJ2-1; perhaps TRBD1 as D (6 bases). The CDR3 loop spans 14 amino acids. The V gene lost 5 bases and the J gene lost 8 bases, with 16 bases spanning the gap. Germline CDR1 SEHNR, CDR2 FQNEAQ (reference sequence). The CDR3 nucleotides read TGTGCCAGCAGCCTCCTGGACAGAGGAGATGAGCAGTTCTTC. Translation gives CASSLLDRGDEQFF.

In its sample, this clone was seen once. V usage is TRBV5-1 and J usage is TRBJ2-7; 7 nucleotides match TRBD2. This CDR3 is 14 amino acids long. Germline lookup yields CDR1 SGHRS and CDR2 YFSETQ. With V trimmed by 4 bases and J by 0 bases, 4 bases remained unmatched. The CDR3 region is CASSVTSLSYEQYF. Here the CDR3 DNA reads TGCGCCAGCAGCGTGACTAGCCTCTCCTACGAGCAGTACTTC.

In this sample, this clone turned up once. This chain uses TRBV10-3 with TRBJ2-7, with 7 bases identical to TRBD1. Germline assignment: CDR1 ENHRY and CDR2 SYGVKD. The CDR3 is 13 residues long. With 4 bases clipped from V and 5 bases from J, the junction kept 5 bases outside the gene matches. CDR3 bases: TGTGCCATCAGTGCCAGGGGGTTCAACGAGCAGTACTTC. This sequence encodes CAISARGFNEQYF.